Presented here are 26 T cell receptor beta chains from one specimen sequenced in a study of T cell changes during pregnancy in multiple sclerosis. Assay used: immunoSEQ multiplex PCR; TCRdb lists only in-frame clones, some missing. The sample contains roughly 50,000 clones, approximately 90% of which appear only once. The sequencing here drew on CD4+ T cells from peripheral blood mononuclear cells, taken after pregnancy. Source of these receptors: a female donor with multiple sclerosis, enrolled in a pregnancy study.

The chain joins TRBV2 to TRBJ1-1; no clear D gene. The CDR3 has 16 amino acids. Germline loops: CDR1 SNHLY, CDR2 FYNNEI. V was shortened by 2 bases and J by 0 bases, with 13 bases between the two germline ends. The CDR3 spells CASSEWRQRLNTEAFF. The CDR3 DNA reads TGTGCCAGCAGTGAATGGCGGCAAAGACTGAACACTGAAGCTTTCTTT.

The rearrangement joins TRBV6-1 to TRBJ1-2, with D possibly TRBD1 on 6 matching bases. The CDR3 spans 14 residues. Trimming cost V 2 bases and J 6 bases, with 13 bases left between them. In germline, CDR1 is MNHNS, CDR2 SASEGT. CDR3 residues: CASSERGSWNGYTF. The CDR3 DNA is TGTGCCAGCAGTGAAAGGGGGTCCTGGAATGGCTACACCTTC.

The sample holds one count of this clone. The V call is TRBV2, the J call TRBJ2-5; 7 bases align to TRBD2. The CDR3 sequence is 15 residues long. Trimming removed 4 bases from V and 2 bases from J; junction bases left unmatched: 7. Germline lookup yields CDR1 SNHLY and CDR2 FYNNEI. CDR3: CASSGNSGSQETQYF. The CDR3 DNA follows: TGTGCCAGCAGTGGAAATAGCGGGTCTCAAGAGACCCAGTACTTC.

The CDR3 coding sequence is TGTGCCAGCAGTTTGAGCGGGGCGGTGGCAGATACGCAGTATTTT. Translated: CASSLSGAVADTQYF. V and J are TRBV28 and TRBJ2-3; 7 bases are shared with TRBD2. CDR3 size: 15 residues. Trimming cost V 3 bases and J 4 bases; bases outside gene matches: 7. CDR1 is MDHEN and CDR2 is SYDVKM in the germline V gene.

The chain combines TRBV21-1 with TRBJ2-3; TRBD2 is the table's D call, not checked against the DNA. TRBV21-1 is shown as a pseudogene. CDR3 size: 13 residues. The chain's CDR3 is CASTPGAQPGQYF. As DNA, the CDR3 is TGTGCCAGCACCCCCGGCGCGCAACCGGGTCAGTATTTT.

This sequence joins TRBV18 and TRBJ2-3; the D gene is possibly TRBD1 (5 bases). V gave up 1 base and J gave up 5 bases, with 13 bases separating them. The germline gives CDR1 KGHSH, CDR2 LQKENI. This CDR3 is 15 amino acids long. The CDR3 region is CASSPRQGKKDTQYF. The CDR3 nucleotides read TGTGCCAGCTCACCACGGCAGGGCAAAAAAGATACGCAGTATTTT. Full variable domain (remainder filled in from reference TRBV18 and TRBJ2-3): NAGVMQNPRHLVRRRGQEARLRCSPMKGHSHVYWYRQLPEEGLKFMVYLQKENIIDESGMPKERFSAEFPKEGPSILRIQQVVRGDSAAYFCASSPRQGKKDTQYFGPGTRLTVL.

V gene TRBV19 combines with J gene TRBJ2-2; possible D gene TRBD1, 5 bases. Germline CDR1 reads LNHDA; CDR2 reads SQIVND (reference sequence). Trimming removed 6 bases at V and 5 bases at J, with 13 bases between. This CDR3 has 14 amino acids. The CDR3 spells CASRLDKQTGELFF. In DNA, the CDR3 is TGTGCCAGTAGATTGGACAAACAAACCGGGGAGCTGTTTTTT.

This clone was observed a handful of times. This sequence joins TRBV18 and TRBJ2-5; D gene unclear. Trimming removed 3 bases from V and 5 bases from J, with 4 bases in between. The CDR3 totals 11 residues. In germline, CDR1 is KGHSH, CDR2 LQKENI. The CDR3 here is CASSPGETQYF. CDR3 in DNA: TGTGCCAGCTCACCCGGGGAGACCCAGTACTTC.

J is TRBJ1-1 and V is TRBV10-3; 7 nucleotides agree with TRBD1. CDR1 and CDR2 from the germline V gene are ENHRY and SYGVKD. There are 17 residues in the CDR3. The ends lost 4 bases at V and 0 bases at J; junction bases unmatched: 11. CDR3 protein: CAISGPGGRSMNTEAFF. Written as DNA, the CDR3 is TGTGCCATCAGTGGCCCAGGGGGTCGGTCCATGAACACTGAAGCTTTCTTT.

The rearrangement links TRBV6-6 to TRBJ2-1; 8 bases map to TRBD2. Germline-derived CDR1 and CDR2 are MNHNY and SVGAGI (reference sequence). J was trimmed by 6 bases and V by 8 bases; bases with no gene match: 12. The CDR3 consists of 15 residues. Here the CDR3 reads CASRHGTSQVNEQFF. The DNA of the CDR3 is TGTGCCAGCCGCCACGGGACTAGTCAGGTCAATGAGCAGTTCTTC.

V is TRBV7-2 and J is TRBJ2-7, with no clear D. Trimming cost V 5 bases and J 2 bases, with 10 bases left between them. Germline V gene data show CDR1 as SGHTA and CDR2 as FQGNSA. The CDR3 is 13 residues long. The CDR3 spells CASSHYNAYEQYF. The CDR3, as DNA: TGTGCCAGCAGCCATTACAATGCCTACGAGCAGTACTTC.

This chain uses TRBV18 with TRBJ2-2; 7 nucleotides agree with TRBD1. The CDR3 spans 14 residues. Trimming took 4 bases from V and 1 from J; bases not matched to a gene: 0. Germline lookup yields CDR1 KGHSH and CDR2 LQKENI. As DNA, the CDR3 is TGTGCCAGCTCACGACAGGGGAACACCGGGGAGCTGTTTTTT. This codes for CASSRQGNTGELFF.

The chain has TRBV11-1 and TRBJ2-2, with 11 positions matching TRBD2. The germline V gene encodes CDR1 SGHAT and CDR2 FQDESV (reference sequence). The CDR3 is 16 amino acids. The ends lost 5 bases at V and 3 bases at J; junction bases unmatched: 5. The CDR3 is CASSPTSGGYTGELFF. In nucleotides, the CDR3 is TGTGCCAGCAGCCCCACTAGCGGGGGTTACACCGGGGAGCTGTTTTTT.

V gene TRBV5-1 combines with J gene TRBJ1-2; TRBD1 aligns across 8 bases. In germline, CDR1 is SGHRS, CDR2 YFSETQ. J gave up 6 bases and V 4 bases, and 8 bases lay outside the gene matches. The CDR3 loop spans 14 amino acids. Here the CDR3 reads CASSPDRGGNGYTF. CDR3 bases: TGCGCCAGCAGCCCTGACAGGGGTGGGAATGGCTACACCTTC.

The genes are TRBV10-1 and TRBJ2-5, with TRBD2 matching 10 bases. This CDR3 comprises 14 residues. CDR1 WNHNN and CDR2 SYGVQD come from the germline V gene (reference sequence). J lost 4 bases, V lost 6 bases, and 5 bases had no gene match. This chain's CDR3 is CASSGSGRRETQYF. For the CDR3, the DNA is TGCGCCAGCAGCGGTAGCGGGAGGCGAGAGACCCAGTACTTC.

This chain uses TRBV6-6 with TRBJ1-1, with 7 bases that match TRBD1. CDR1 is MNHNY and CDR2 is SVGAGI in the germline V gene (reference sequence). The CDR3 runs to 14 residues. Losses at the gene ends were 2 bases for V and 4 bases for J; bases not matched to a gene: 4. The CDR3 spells CASSYATGSTEAFF. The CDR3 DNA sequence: TGTGCCAGCAGTTACGCGACAGGGAGCACTGAAGCTTTCTTT.

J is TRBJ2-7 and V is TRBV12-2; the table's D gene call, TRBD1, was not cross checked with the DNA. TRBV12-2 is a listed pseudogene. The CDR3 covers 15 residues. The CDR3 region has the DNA TGTGCAAGTCGTTTAACGCCAGGTTCTTCCTACGAGCAGTACTTC. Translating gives CASRLTPGSSYEQYF.

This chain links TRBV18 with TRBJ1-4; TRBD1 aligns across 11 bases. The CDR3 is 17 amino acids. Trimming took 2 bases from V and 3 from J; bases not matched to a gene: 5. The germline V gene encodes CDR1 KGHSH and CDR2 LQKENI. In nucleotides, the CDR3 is TGTGCCAGCTCACCAGGGACAGGGGGTACTGCTAATGAAAAACTGTTTTTT. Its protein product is CASSPGTGGTANEKLFF.

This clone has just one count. In DNA, the CDR3 is TGCGCCAGCAGCTTGGGGTCAGTTAATTCACCCCTCCACTTT. This sequence encodes CASSLGSVNSPLHF. The rearrangement links TRBV5-1 to TRBJ1-6; D remains ambiguous. V gave up 0 bases and J gave up 6 bases, with 7 bases separating them. Germline CDR1 SGHRS, CDR2 YFSETQ. The CDR3 totals 14 residues.

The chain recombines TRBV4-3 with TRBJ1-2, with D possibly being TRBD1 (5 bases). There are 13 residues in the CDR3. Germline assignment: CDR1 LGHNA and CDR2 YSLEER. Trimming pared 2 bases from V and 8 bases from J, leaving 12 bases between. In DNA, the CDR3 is TGCGCCAGCAGCCAAACGGGGGTAAGAGGCTACACCTTC. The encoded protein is CASSQTGVRGYTF.

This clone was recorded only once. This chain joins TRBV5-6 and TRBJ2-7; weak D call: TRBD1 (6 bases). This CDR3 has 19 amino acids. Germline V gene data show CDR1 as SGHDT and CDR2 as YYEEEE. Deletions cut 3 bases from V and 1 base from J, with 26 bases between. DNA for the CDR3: TGTGCCAGCAGCTCTTCTTCTTACAGGATAAGGGGGATATCCTACGAGCAGTACTTC. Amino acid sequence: CASSSSSYRIRGISYEQYF.

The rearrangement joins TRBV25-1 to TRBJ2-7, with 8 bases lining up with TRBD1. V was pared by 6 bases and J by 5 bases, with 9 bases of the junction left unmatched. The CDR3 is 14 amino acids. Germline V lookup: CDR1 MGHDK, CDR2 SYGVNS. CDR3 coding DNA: TGTGCCAGCAGAGGTCCCGGACAGGGCCACGAGCAGTACTTC. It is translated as CASRGPGQGHEQYF.

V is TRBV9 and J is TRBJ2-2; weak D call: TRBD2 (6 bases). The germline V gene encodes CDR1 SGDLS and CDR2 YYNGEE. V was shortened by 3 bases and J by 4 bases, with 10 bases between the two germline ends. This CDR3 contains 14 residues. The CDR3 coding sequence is TGTGCCAGCAGCGCGGGAGTCCCCACCGGGGAGCTGTTTTTT. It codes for CASSAGVPTGELFF. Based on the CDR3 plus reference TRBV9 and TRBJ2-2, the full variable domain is DSGVTQTPKHLITATGQRVTLRCSPRSGDLSVYWYQQSLDQGLQFLIQYYNGEERAKGNILERFSAQQFPDLHSELNLSSLELGDSALYFCASSAGVPTGELFFGEGSRLTVL.

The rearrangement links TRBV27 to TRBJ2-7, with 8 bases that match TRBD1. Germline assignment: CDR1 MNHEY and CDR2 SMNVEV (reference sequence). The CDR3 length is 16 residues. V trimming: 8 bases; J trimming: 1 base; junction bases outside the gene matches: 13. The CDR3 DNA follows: TGTGCCAGCCACCCTCGACAGGGGACCTTGTCCTACGAGCAGTACTTC. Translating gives CASHPRQGTLSYEQYF.

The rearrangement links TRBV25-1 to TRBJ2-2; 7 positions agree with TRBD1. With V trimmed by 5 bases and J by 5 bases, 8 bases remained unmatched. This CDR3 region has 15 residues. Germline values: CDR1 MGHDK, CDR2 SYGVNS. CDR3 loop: CASSYTTGRTGELFF. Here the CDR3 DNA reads TGTGCCAGCAGTTATACGACAGGGCGGACCGGGGAGCTGTTTTTT.

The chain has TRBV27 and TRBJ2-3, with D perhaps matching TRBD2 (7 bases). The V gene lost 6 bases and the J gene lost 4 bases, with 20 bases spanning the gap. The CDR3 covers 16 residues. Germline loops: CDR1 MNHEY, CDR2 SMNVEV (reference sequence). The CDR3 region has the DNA TGTGCCAGCAGAACACCGGGGAGGGGGTGGTCAGATACGCAGTATTTT. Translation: CASRTPGRGWSDTQYF.